One TCR beta chain is described in this entry. Its antigen is not known. This record belongs to a study of CD8+ T cells in alopecia areata. Overall study findings and caveats: Whereas mice showed it more clearly, TCR sharing across patients was murkier, possibly because of HLA. Scalp specimens additionally yield sequences from normal skin's resident alphabeta T cells.

Extracted from the samples, RNA was reverse transcribed into cDNA to serve as the sequencing template. Clones were sequenced by immunoSEQ multiplex PCR, and TCRdb holds only the in-frame ones, with some missing. Of 80,000 to 100,000 clones listed, around 38% are singletons. Those with alopecia areata gave lesional scalp punch biopsies and peripheral blood. This receptor was identified in a human donor with alopecia areata. The specimen sequenced was CD4+ T cells sorted from blood.

The CDR3 coding sequence is TGTGCCTGGAGTTCTTATAATGAAAAACTGTTTTTT. Translated, it gives CAWSSYNEKLFF. V gene TRBV30 combines with J gene TRBJ1-4; D is ambiguous. Trimming left V 2 bases short and J 4 bases short, with 5 bases between. Looked up from germline, CDR1 is GTSNPN and CDR2 is SVGIG (reference sequence). The CDR3 runs to 12 residues.